This TCR beta chain was profiled in a study of CD8+ T cells in alopecia areata (dated by TCRdb to 2016 to 2019). For the wider study: Treated patients were enrolled in an open-label pilot trial of oral tofacitinib at 5 to 10 mg twice daily for moderate-to-severe alopecia areata. The SALT score, which quantifies the percentage of affected scalp surface area, was used to measure disease severity in treated patients. High-throughput TCRbeta sequencing was used to examine T cell clonal expansion in alopecia areata in both the C3H/HeJ mouse model and human patients. On the human side, TCRbeta sequencing was run on scalp tissue and on sorted CD4+ and CD8+ peripheral blood T cells from healthy controls and from alopecia areata patients with either patchy or totalis/universalis disease. Amplification of TCRbeta CDR3 regions was done by immunoSEQ multiplex PCR using 35 Vbeta forward primers and 13 Jbeta reverse primers. Scalp clonality was compared across normal scalp (n=4), patchy alopecia areata scalp (n=8), and alopecia totalis/universalis scalp (n=8). Biopsies were taken from tofacitinib-treated patients at baseline and at 4 and 24 weeks of treatment, and a later scalp biopsy was taken in several of the tofacitinib-treated patients. Patients received tofacitinib for 6 to 18 months and were then followed off drug for 6 months to check for delayed response and recurrence. RNA was extracted with the PAXgene miRNA kit for fixed scalp, the miRNeasy kit for PBMCs, and the RNeasy kit for mouse skin. Summary of the overall study and its limitations: Because the treated cohort was small and had just a single nonresponder, larger studies are needed to establish links between baseline CD8+ expansion and response. Tofacitinib significantly lowered scalp clonality and the number of expanded CD8+ clones among the top 100 scalp clones. Compared with normal scalp, lesional scalp had higher clonality and more expanded CD8+ clones, particularly in alopecia totalis/universalis, a pattern that suggests antigenic drive. Unlike mouse skin, where gammadelta T cells dominate, normal human skin contains resident alphabeta T cells that get sequenced too, which complicates analysis of the scalp TCR repertoire. Compared with mice, TCR sequences shared between patients were less clear, possibly partly because of HLA diversity across the patient population. Many expanded lesional clones persisted in scalp and blood during tofacitinib treatment, which may partly explain relapse after stopping treatment.

The library relied on the immunoSEQ multiplex PCR assay. RNA was extracted from all samples and reverse transcribed into cDNA, which served as template for TCR sequencing. First-strand cDNA was synthesized using SuperScript III with a 2:1 mix of oligo-dT and random hexamers. Amplification bias was assessed with a synthetic immune receptor repertoire, and residual bias was removed computationally. Per the authors' processing: Raw reads were preprocessed to remove errors, and CDR3 was defined according to IMGT conventions as the region from the conserved cysteine to phenylalanine. Clonality was calculated as 1 minus Shannon entropy normalized by log2 of the number of productive unique TCRs. CD4 or CD8 identity of scalp clones was inferred by cross-referencing scalp TCRbeta sequences with sorted blood CD4 and CD8 repertoires. Drawn from immuneACCESS, this table holds only the in-frame rearrangements with V and J called that TCRdb kept. Clones are partly lost; checked studies trace under half to an unresolved V gene and leave the rest unexplained. V, J and clone size reflect that table, while D and trimming were determined from the DNA. The sample includes roughly 190,000 clones, with around 64% observed a single time. Roughly 1.3% of the sample is in the top ten clones.

At the junction V is shortened by 1 base and J by 6 bases; bases outside the gene matches: 3. CDR1 GTSNPN and CDR2 SVGIG are derived from the germline V gene (reference sequence). From cysteine to phenylalanine, the CDR3 is 14 amino acids long. Of the read, only the CDR3 DNA is kept; its 42 bases are in frame from base 1. The sample holds a few counts of this clone. Its binding antigen is unknown. Per-nucleotide qualities are absent, and no much larger clonotype sits a single base away. The treatment or condition label corresponds to: oral pan-JAK inhibitor, 5-10 mg twice daily. Peripheral blood and lesional scalp punch biopsies were obtained from patients with alopecia areata. PBMCs were isolated by density centrifugation and stained for CD3, CD4 and CD8, after which CD4+ and CD8+ T cells were sorted on a FACSAria.

Recombination joined TRBV30 with TRBJ2-4; 10 bases in the junction line up with TRBD1. Sequencing used CD4+ T cells sorted from blood, obtained at roughly week 49, from a patient treated with tofacitinib. This clonotype originated in a human donor with alopecia areata. The encoded CDR3 is CAWSARDRGNIQYF. The nucleotide sequence reads as follows: TGTGCCTGGAGTGCAAGGGACAGGGGAAACATTCAGTACTTC.